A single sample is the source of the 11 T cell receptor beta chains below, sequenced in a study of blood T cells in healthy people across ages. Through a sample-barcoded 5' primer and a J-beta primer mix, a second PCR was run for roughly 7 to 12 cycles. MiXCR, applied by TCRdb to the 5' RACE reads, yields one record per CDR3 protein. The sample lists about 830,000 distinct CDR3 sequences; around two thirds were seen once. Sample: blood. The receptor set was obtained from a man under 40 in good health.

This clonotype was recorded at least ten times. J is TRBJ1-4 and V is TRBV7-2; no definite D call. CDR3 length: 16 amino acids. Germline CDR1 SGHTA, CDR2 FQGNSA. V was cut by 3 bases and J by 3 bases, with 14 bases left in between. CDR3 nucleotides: TGTGCCAGCAGCTTTGGCAGTGGGCTCCCTAATGAAAAACTGTTTTTT. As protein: CASSFGSGLPNEKLFF.

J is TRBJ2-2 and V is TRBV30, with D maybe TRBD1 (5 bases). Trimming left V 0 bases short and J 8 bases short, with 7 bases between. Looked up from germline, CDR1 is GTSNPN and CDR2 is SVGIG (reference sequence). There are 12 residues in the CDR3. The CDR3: CAWSVGAGELFF. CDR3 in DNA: TGTGCCTGGAGTGTAGGGGCTGGGGAGCTGTTTTTT.

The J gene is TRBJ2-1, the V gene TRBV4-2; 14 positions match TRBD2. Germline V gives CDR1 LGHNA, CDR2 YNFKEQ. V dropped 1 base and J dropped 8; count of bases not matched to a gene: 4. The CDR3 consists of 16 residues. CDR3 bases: TGTGCCAGCAGCCAAGTGACTAGCGGGGGGGTGGATGAGCAGTTCTTC. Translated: CASSQVTSGGVDEQFF.

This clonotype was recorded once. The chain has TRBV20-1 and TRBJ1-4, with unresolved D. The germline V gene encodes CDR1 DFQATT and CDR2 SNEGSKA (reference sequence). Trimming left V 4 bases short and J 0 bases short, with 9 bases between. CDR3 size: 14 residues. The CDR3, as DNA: TGCAGTGCTAAGACGGCTGCAACTAATGAAAAACTGTTTTTT. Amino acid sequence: CSAKTAATNEKLFF.

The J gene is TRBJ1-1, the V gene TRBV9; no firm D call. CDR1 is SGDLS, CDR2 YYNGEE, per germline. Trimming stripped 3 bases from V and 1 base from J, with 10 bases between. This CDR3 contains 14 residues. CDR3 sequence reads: CASSEDGQNTEAFF. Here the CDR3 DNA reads TGTGCCAGCAGCGAGGACGGGCAGAACACTGAAGCTTTCTTT.

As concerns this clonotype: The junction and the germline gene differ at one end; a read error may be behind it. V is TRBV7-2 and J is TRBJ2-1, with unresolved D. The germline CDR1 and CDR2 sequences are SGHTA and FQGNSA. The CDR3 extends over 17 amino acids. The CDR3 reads CASSREIALVSYNGQFF. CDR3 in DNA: TGTGCCAGCAGCCGAGAAATAGCCCTAGTCTCCTACAATGGGCAGTTCTTC.

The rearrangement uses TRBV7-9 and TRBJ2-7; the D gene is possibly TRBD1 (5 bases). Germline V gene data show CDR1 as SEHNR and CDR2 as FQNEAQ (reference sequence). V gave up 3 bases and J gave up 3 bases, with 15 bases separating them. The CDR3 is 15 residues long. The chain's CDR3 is CASSFPQGPYYEQYF. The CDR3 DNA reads TGTGCCAGCAGCTTTCCTCAGGGTCCATACTACGAGCAGTACTTC.

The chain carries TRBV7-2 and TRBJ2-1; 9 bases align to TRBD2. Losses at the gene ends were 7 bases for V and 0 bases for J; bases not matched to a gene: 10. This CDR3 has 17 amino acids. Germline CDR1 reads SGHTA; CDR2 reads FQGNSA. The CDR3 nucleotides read TGTGCCAGCACCGGCGGGGCGGGGGGGAGCTCCTACAATGAGCAGTTCTTC. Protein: CASTGGAGGSSYNEQFF.

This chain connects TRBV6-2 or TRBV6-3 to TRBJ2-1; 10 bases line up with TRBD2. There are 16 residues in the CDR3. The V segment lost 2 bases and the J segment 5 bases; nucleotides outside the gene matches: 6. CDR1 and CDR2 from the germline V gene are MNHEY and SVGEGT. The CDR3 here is CASSYASGGADNEQFF. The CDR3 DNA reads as TGTGCCAGCAGTTACGCTAGCGGGGGAGCCGACAATGAGCAGTTCTTC.

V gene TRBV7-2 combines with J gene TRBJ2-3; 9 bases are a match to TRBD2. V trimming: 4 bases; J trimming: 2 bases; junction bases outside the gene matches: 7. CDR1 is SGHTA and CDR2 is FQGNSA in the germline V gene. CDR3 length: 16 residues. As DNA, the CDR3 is TGTGCCAGCAGCTCTCAGAGCGGGGGGTTCACAGATACGCAGTATTTT. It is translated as CASSSQSGGFTDTQYF.

CDR3 nucleotides: TGTGCCACCAGCAGAGGGCGGGGGGCCGGTGAAAAACTGTTTTTT. It encodes CATSRGRGAGEKLFF. The J gene is TRBJ1-4, the V gene TRBV15; D is perhaps TRBD1 (6 bases). This CDR3 contains 15 residues. The germline V gene has CDR1 LNHNV and CDR2 YYDKDF (reference sequence). V shed 1 base and J shed 7 bases, with 13 bases lying between them.